A selection of T cell receptor beta chains follows, all from one sample in a study of cytomegalovirus exposure and HLA in healthy donors. The protocol was immunoSEQ multiplex PCR, while the TCRdb copy is restricted to in-frame clones and leaves out a portion. The table has over 110,000 clones, over 60% seen once; the top ten hold roughly 1.2%. Input material: PBMCs. These receptor sequences come from a male donor in good health and CMV-seropositive. Both conserved end residues are part of each CDR3. The D gene is left open where the match is weak. Not every row has a clone size; where given, it reads once, few, many or a size class.

D	V	size	J	DNA	CDR3
-	TRBV5-1	once	TRBJ2-5	TGCGCCAGCAGCTTGGCCGTGCAAGAGACCCAGTACTTC	CASSLAVQETQYF
TRBD1	TRBV19	-	TRBJ2-7	TGTGCCAGTAGCCTTCGCCCGACAGGGGGCGGCAGGAGCTCCTACGAGCAGTACTTC	CASSLRPTGGGRSSYEQYF
-	TRBV6-1	-	TRBJ1-1	TGTGCCAGCAGTCCCCGACAGGAAGCAGCTTTCTTT	CASSPRQEAAFF
-	TRBV6-1	once	TRBJ1-3	TGTGCCAGCAGTGAAGATACCGGAGGCACCATATATTTT	CASSEDTGGTIYF
-	TRBV7-3	-	TRBJ2-2	TGTGCCAGCAGCTTAAATCAGCCGGGTATGGGTACCGGGGAGCTGTTTTTT	CASSLNQPGMGTGELFF
-	TRBV12-5	-	TRBJ2-5	TGTGCTAGTCTTAGCGCAGGCCAAGAGACCCAGTACTTC	CASLSAGQETQYF
TRBD1	TRBV5-4	-	TRBJ2-7	TGTGCCAGCAGTCCCGGAAGGGGGCAAACCTACGAGCAGTACTTC	CASSPGRGQTYEQYF
-	TRBV10-2	-	TRBJ1-1	TGCGCCAGCATCCCGACCGGGAGATTGAACACTGAAGCTTTCTTT	CASIPTGRLNTEAFF
-	TRBV9	-	TRBJ2-7	TGTGCCAGCAGCGTAGGTAATAGCTACGAGCAGTACTTC	CASSVGNSYEQYF
TRBD1	TRBV27	-	TRBJ1-6	TGTGCCAGCAGCCGGGACAGGCTTTTCTCACCCCTCCACTTT	CASSRDRLFSPLHF
-	TRBV5-4	-	TRBJ2-1	TGTGCCAGCAGCTTGGACCGGTACAATGAGCAGTTCTTC	CASSLDRYNEQFF
-	TRBV7-6	-	TRBJ2-5	TGTGCCAGCAGCTTACAGTACGGGGAGACCCAGTACTTC	CASSLQYGETQYF
TRBD2	TRBV4-2	-	TRBJ2-3	TGTGCCAGCAGCCCCGTAGCGGGGGGCACAGATACGCAGTATTTT	CASSPVAGGTDTQYF
-	TRBV9	few	TRBJ2-1	TGTGCCAGCAGCCGCTTGACAGGATCCCAATACAATGAGCAGTTCTTC	CASSRLTGSQYNEQFF
-	TRBV21-1	-	TRBJ2-2	TGTGCCAGCAGCAAAATCGAGGTTTCCGGCACCGGGGAGCTGTTTTTT	CASSKIEVSGTGELFF
-	TRBV7-3	once	TRBJ1-2	TGTGCCAGCAGCCCAGAACAGGGAAAGGGCTACACCTTC	CASSPEQGKGYTF
-	TRBV7-3	-	TRBJ1-2	TGTGCCAGCAGCTTGTCGTCGGGAGAAGGATATGGCTACACCTTC	CASSLSSGEGYGYTF
-	TRBV28	-	TRBJ2-4	TGTGCCAGCAGTCCCCCTAGGGGGTTGGGCATTCAGTACTTC	CASSPPRGLGIQYF
-	TRBV7-9	-	TRBJ2-2	TGTGCCAGCCCTTCGATCTGGCGGGGCAACACCGGGGAGCTGTTTTTT	CASPSIWRGNTGELFF
TRBD1	TRBV27	-	TRBJ2-1	TGTGCCAGCAGTTTAAAAGGGACAGCCAACAATGAGCAGTTCTTC	CASSLKGTANNEQFF
TRBD1	TRBV5-8	-	TRBJ1-3	TGTGCCAGCAGCCAACCACACAGGGGTAGCTCTGGAAACACCATATATTTT	CASSQPHRGSSGNTIYF
-	TRBV2	-	TRBJ2-7	TGTGCCAGCTTCGCGGAGCGGGCGAGCTACGAGCAGTACTTC	CASFAERASYEQYF
TRBD2	TRBV19	-	TRBJ2-1	TGTGCCAGTAGTGGGGGTGGGACTAGTATGTTCTACAATGAGCAGTTCTTC	CASSGGGTSMFYNEQFF
-	TRBV2	-	TRBJ1-1	TGTGCCAGCAGTGAGGCCGTGTTCCTGAACACTGAAGCTTTCTTT	CASSEAVFLNTEAFF
TRBD1	TRBV5-1	-	TRBJ1-2	TGCGCCAGCAGAACTGGACAGGGGAGGGATAACTATGGCTACACCTTC	CASRTGQGRDNYGYTF
-	TRBV7-9	once	TRBJ2-3	TGTGCCAGCAGCTTAGTCGCGGATACGCAGTATTTT	CASSLVADTQYF